This T cell receptor (beta chain) comes out of a study of early T cells in non-severe SARS-CoV-2 infection. This clonotype was detected only a few times. Its specificity is not known. Separate cDNA molecules each had unique molecular identifiers attached to them. TCRdb re-called the 5' RACE reads with MiXCR, one entry per CDR3 protein. This sample carries tens of thousands of distinct CDR3 sequences, under 9.5% of them seen once, and the ten largest clones take roughly 6%. Study-wide findings and caveats: Lookups in VDJdb leaned toward anti-spike CD8 responses and missed private and CD4 specificities.

CDR1 SNHLY and CDR2 FYNNEI come from the germline V gene. With V trimmed by 5 bases and J by 5 bases, 9 bases remained unmatched. The CDR3 has 15 residues. The chain carries TRBV2 and TRBJ2-5; 9 bases are shared with TRBD1. The origin of this receptor is an adult who was a healthcare worker with PCR-confirmed SARS-CoV-2 infection or an uninfected control (not recorded which). Sequenced material: whole blood. The CDR3 DNA reads TGTGCCAGCAGTCAATCCGGGACAGGGAGTGAGACCCAGTACTTC. It encodes CASSQSGTGSETQYF. Complete variable domain (other parts from reference TRBV2 and TRBJ2-5): EPEVTQTPSHQVTQMGQEVILRCVPISNHLYFYWYRQILGQKVEFLVSFYNNEISEKSEIFDDQFSVERPDGSNFTLKIRSTKLEDSAMYFCASSQSGTGSETQYFGPGTRLLVL.